These 27 T cell receptor beta chains originate from one sample sequenced in a study of blood T cells in healthy people across ages (dated by TCRdb to 2015 to 2017). Library creation used 5' RACE. The sequencer listed for this sample is Illumina HiSeq 2500. A second PCR of about 6 to 11 cycles was run with a J-beta primer mix and a sample-barcoded 5' primer. The public reads were quality trimmed at Q25 with fastp and then assembled into clones with MiXCR by TCRdb, keeping productive beta chains. Rows are combined by CDR3 protein, so each entry shows the most common genes and DNA. This sample comprises about a million distinct CDR3 sequences, about 44% of them detected only once. The ten largest make up under 15% of the sample. The source material was blood. Every receptor here comes from a man aged 30-40 years in good health.

This clonotype was found a few times. The rearrangement joins TRBV5-1 to TRBJ1-1; the D gene is possibly TRBD1 (6 bases). The germline gives CDR1 SGHRS, CDR2 YFSETQ. Between the trimmed V and J ends, which lost 3 bases and 4 bases, there was a span of 19 bases. The CDR3 is made up of 16 amino acids. The CDR3 is CASSSTGANKGTEAFF. CDR3 nucleotide sequence: TGCGCCAGCAGCTCCACGGGGGCGAATAAAGGCACTGAAGCTTTCTTT.

For the CDR3, the DNA is TGTGCCAGCAGCCCTCAACCGAACACCGGGGAGCTGTTTTTT. As protein: CASSPQPNTGELFF. The genes are TRBV9 and TRBJ2-2; D is uncertain. The CDR3 has 14 residues. Trimming left V 4 bases short and J 0 bases short, with 7 bases between. Germline V gene data show CDR1 as SGDLS and CDR2 as YYNGEE.

The gene calls are TRBV6-1 and TRBJ1-2; a possible D gene is TRBD1 (6 bases). The CDR3 covers 14 residues. Germline assignment: CDR1 MNHNS and CDR2 SASEGT. Trimming left V 3 bases short and J 8 bases short, with 16 bases between. The DNA for the CDR3 is TGTGCCAGCAGTGATCTCGGGACACTGGCCGGCTACACCTTC. This encodes CASSDLGTLAGYTF.

In its sample, this clonotype was seen a few times. The chain employs TRBV28 and TRBJ2-6; 8 bases align to TRBD2. CDR1 and CDR2 from the germline V gene are MDHEN and SYDVKM. V gave up 7 bases and J gave up 2 bases; unmatched junction bases: 1. The CDR3 sequence is 14 residues long. The CDR3 coding sequence is TGTGCCAGCACCGGGGGGGCTGGGGCCAACGTCCTGACTTTC. Residues: CASTGGAGANVLTF.

This clonotype came up many times. This chain joins TRBV2 and TRBJ2-7, with D maybe TRBD1 (6 bases). CDR3 size: 14 residues. Per the germline V gene, CDR1 is SNHLY and CDR2 is FYNNEI. Trimming removed 0 bases from V and 3 bases from J, with 9 bases in between. CDR3 sequence: CASSEAGQIYEQYF. The CDR3 DNA reads TGTGCCAGCAGTGAAGCTGGACAGATCTACGAGCAGTACTTC.

The V gene is TRBV5-1, the J gene TRBJ1-1; TRBD1 aligns across 8 bases. The CDR3 sequence is 16 residues long. From germline, CDR1 is SGHRS and CDR2 YFSETQ. Germline trimming cut 4 bases from V and 1 base from J; bases unmatched to any gene: 9. In nucleotides, the CDR3 is TGCGCCAGCAGCCTGATGGACCAGGGGGCGAACACTGAAGCTTTCTTT. It encodes CASSLMDQGANTEAFF.

A word on this clonotype: A read error may produce the germline difference seen at one junction end. The chain recombines TRBV7-2 with TRBJ2-3; D may be TRBD2 (5 bases). CDR3 size: 16 residues. Germline V gene sequence: CDR1 SGHTA, CDR2 FQGNSA. CDR3 loop: CAGSLALGPSTDTQYF. The CDR3 DNA follows: TGTGCCGGCAGCTTAGCGCTTGGACCAAGCACAGATACGCAGTATTTT.

The V and J genes are TRBV29-1 and TRBJ2-7, with 7 bases that match TRBD1. V lost 3 bases, J lost 0 bases, and 8 bases stayed unmatched. Germline V lookup: CDR1 SQVTM, CDR2 ANQGSEA. The CDR3 totals 15 residues. As DNA, the CDR3 is TGCAGCGTTGATGTCTGGACAGGACTCTCCTACGAGCAGTACTTC. This sequence encodes CSVDVWTGLSYEQYF.

On this clonotype: An end of the junction does not agree with germline; a read error may underlie this. The chain is built from TRBV9 and TRBJ2-1; 7 bases are shared with TRBD2. CDR3 length: 16 amino acids. Germline V lookup: CDR1 SGDLS, CDR2 YYNGEE. The CDR3 spells CASSSLPGGSYNEQSF. DNA of the CDR3: TGTGCCAGCAGTTCCTTACCGGGGGGTTCCTACAATGAGCAGTCCTTC.

This clonotype was picked up a small number of times. V and J are TRBV14 and TRBJ2-4, with D perhaps TRBD1 or TRBD2 (5 bases each). V was clipped by 1 base and J by 3 bases, with 19 bases between them. The CDR3 has 18 amino acids. Germline V lookup: CDR1 SGHDN, CDR2 FVKESK. For the CDR3, the DNA is TGTGCCAGCAGCCAAGTAGGAGGAACAGGCACCTTCAAAAACATTCAGTACTTC. Residues: CASSQVGGTGTFKNIQYF.

This clonotype showed up just a few times. The chain recombines TRBV11-2 with TRBJ2-4; D ambiguous. Gene TRBJ2-7 matches the end of the DNA better, so the J call may be wrong. Germline CDR1 is SGHAT and CDR2 is FQNNGV. The length of the CDR3 is 15 residues. CDR3 sequence: CASSSTTGPHYEQYF. The CDR3 nucleotides are TGTGCCAGCAGCAGTACAACCGGCCCACACTACGAGCAGTACTTC.

This clonotype has just one count. J is TRBJ2-7 and V is TRBV18; maybe TRBD1 (6 bases). The end of the DNA is better explained by TRBJ2-5, so the J call may be wrong. Germline V gene lookup returns CDR1 KGHSH and CDR2 LQKENI. This CDR3 is 15 amino acids long. The CDR3 nucleotides read TGTGCCAGCTCACGATCCGGGACAAGTGGAGAGACCCAGTACTTC. It codes for CASSRSGTSGETQYF.

The table lists this clonotype with a few counts. The genes are TRBV3-1 and TRBJ2-6; D may match TRBD1 or TRBD2 (5 bases each). The CDR3 runs to 17 residues. Trimming took 5 bases from V and 2 from J, leaving 16 bases between them. The germline V gene encodes CDR1 LGHDT and CDR2 YNNKEL (reference sequence). As DNA, the CDR3 is TGTGCCAGCAGCAAAATTATCGGGACCCCTGGGGCCAACGTCCTGACTTTC. The encoded protein is CASSKIIGTPGANVLTF.

This clonotype was seen only a few times. In nucleotides, the CDR3 is TGTGCCAGCAGCTTGGTTCCGGGGAGCTACGAGCAGTACTTC. This encodes CASSLVPGSYEQYF. The genes are TRBV5-5 and TRBJ2-5; possible D gene TRBD2, 5 bases. The DNA end favors TRBJ2-7, so the J call may be wrong. CDR3 length: 14 amino acids. The germline gives CDR1 SGHKS, CDR2 YYEKEE (reference sequence).

The CDR3 region is CSAGGGVTNEKLFF. The CDR3 bases are TGCAGTGCGGGGGGAGGGGTAACTAATGAAAAACTGTTTTTT. The V call is TRBV20-1, the J call TRBJ1-4, with a weak D call TRBD1 (5 bases). There are 14 residues in the CDR3. The V end was cut by 6 bases, the J end by 1 base, with 12 bases between. CDR1 and CDR2 (germline): DFQATT, SNEGSKA (reference sequence).

CDR3 nucleotide sequence: TGTGCCAGCAGCCCACTCAGGGCGGGGGCGAACAATGAGCAGTTCTTC. This translates into CASSPLRAGANNEQFF. The V gene is TRBV7-6, the J gene TRBJ2-1, with D possibly matching TRBD2 (7 bases). The CDR3 consists of 16 residues. Trimming removed 5 bases from V and 5 bases from J, with 19 bases in between. CDR1 is SGHVS, CDR2 FNYEAQ, per germline.

A remark on this clonotype: A much larger clone lies one base from this, so it may be a read error. This chain links TRBV12-3 or TRBV12-4 with TRBJ2-4; D uncertain. Trimming removed 3 bases from V and 3 bases from J, with 9 bases in between. The CDR3 consists of 14 residues. CDR3 loop: CASSFRWLKNIQYF. As DNA, the CDR3 is TGTGCCAGCAGTTTCCGCTGGCTCAAAAACATTCAGTACTTC.

This clonotype was found a few times. The J gene is TRBJ2-1, the V gene TRBV12-5, with D maybe TRBD2 (5 bases). Germline V gives CDR1 LGHNT, CDR2 FRNRAP. V lost 5 bases, J lost 8 bases, and 10 bases lay in between. The CDR3 is made up of 12 amino acids. The CDR3 protein is CASGLRGHEQFF. CDR3 bases: TGTGCTAGTGGTCTGCGAGGGCATGAGCAGTTCTTC.

The sample holds a few counts of this clonotype. The rearrangement uses TRBV27 and TRBJ2-3, with D hard to call. Germline V gene sequence: CDR1 MNHEY, CDR2 SMNVEV (reference sequence). V lost 2 bases and J lost 0, with 9 bases in between. This CDR3 is built from 15 residues. CDR3 coding DNA: TGTGCCAGCAGTTTACAGGTTCATAGCACAGATACGCAGTATTTT. Translated: CASSLQVHSTDTQYF.

V and J are TRBV2 and TRBJ1-5; possibly TRBD1 for D (5 bases). The CDR3 has 14 amino acids. CDR1 and CDR2 from the germline V gene are SNHLY and FYNNEI. Trimming shortened V by 5 bases and J by 3 bases, and 11 bases separated the two germline ends. The CDR3 coding sequence is TGTGCCAGCAGTCCAGGGAATGTCAATCAGCCCCAGCATTTT. This sequence encodes CASSPGNVNQPQHF.

The gene calls are TRBV7-9 and TRBJ2-1; TRBD1 matches at 7 bases. J gave up 4 bases and V 5 bases, and 8 bases lay outside the gene matches. The V gene's germline CDR1 is SEHNR and CDR2 FQNEAQ (reference sequence). This CDR3 spans 15 amino acids. In DNA form, the CDR3 reads TGTGCCAGCAGCCCCACAGGGGCCTCGTACAATGAGCAGTTCTTC. This codes for CASSPTGASYNEQFF.

V and J are TRBV6-1 and TRBJ1-6; D gene unclear. V lost 1 base and J lost 10, with 14 bases in between. The CDR3 consists of 15 residues. Per germline, CDR1 MNHNS and CDR2 SASEGT. As DNA, the CDR3 is TGTGCCAGCAGTGAAGATCCGGGCCCTTGGTCACCCCTCCACTTT. Translation: CASSEDPGPWSPLHF.

The gene calls are TRBV6-6 and TRBJ1-5, with a possible D match to TRBD1 (6 bases). The CDR3 extends over 14 amino acids. Germline CDR1 MNHNY, CDR2 SVGAGI (reference sequence). V was shortened by 6 bases and J by 3 bases, with 12 bases between the two germline ends. CDR3 in amino acids: CASRDTGYNQPQHF. The CDR3 coding sequence is TGTGCCAGCAGAGATACAGGGTACAATCAGCCCCAGCATTTT.

The sample holds many counts of this clonotype. The rearrangement joins TRBV6-2 or TRBV6-3 to TRBJ2-7; 10 bases are a match to TRBD1. Germline trimming cut 6 bases from V and 3 bases from J; bases unmatched to any gene: 5. The length of the CDR3 is 14 residues. The germline V gene has CDR1 MNHEY and CDR2 SVGEGT. CDR3 sequence reads: CASSSDRGSYEQYF. The CDR3 coding sequence is TGTGCCAGCAGCTCGGACAGGGGGAGCTACGAGCAGTACTTC.

This chain uses TRBV20-1 with TRBJ2-3; D ambiguous. The CDR3 totals 15 residues. CDR1 is DFQATT, CDR2 SNEGSKA, per germline (reference sequence). V was clipped by 1 base and J by 1 base, with 12 bases between them. The CDR3, as DNA: TGCAGTGCTAGAGTCGCTCCTGGGGGCACAGATACGCAGTATTTT. Its protein product is CSARVAPGGTDTQYF.

About this clonotype: One junction end does not reproduce the germline sequence, and a read error may be involved. CDR3 coding DNA: TGTGCCTGCAGTTTAAAGGGGCTAAACGGGGCCAAAAACATTCAGTACTTC. It codes for CACSLKGLNGAKNIQYF. The chain joins TRBV12-3 or TRBV12-4 to TRBJ2-4; a possible D gene is TRBD1 (5 bases). The CDR3 has 17 amino acids.

The chain links TRBV10-2 to TRBJ2-7; D unclear. The germline CDR1 and CDR2 sequences are WSHSY and SAAADI. The V end was cut by 3 bases, the J end by 0 bases, with 6 bases between. CDR3 size: 13 residues. The CDR3: CASSEWASYEQYF. DNA of the CDR3: TGCGCCAGCAGTGAATGGGCCTCCTACGAGCAGTACTTC.